Listed here are 30 T cell receptor beta chains from one sample, sequenced in a study of T cell responses to AZD1222 COVID-19 vaccine. Assay used: immunoSEQ multiplex PCR; TCRdb lists only in-frame clones, some missing. The sample has over 150,000 clones; roughly nine tenths are singletons. Specimen: peripheral blood, collected on day 0 of MenACWY control vaccination. The receptors stem from an adult in good health.

The chain joins TRBV27 to TRBJ2-1; D perhaps matches TRBD2 (6 bases). The CDR3 extends over 16 amino acids. CDR1 is MNHEY and CDR2 is SMNVEV in the germline V gene (reference sequence). V was pared by 0 bases and J by 3 bases, with 12 bases between. The CDR3 reads CASSLSAGTGYNEQFF. Written as DNA, the CDR3 is TGTGCCAGCAGTTTATCGGCGGGAACGGGCTACAATGAGCAGTTCTTC.

The chain has TRBV27 and TRBJ2-3; D might be TRBD2 (6 bases). Germline CDR1 reads MNHEY; CDR2 reads SMNVEV (reference sequence). Trimming pared 3 bases from V and 3 bases from J, leaving 10 bases between. CDR3 size: 14 residues. The CDR3 nucleotides are TGTGCCAGCAGTTTTTTCGGAGGGACAGATACGCAGTATTTT. Translating gives CASSFFGGTDTQYF.

The J gene is TRBJ2-5, the V gene TRBV5-1, with a possible D match to TRBD1 (7 bases). The CDR3 length is 17 residues. Between the trimmed V and J ends, which lost 0 bases and 5 bases, there was a span of 20 bases. Germline assignment: CDR1 SGHRS and CDR2 YFSETQ. DNA for the CDR3: TGCGCCAGCAGCTTGGCCGGGGGACAGTCCCGGGGGGAGACCCAGTACTTC. It is translated as CASSLAGGQSRGETQYF.

This chain uses TRBV7-8 with TRBJ2-2; 13 nucleotides align to TRBD2. CDR1 SGHVS and CDR2 FQNEAQ come from the germline V gene. Trimming took 3 bases from V and 7 from J; bases not matched to a gene: 11. CDR3 length: 18 amino acids. Here the CDR3 reads CASSLAPTSGGAVGELFF. The CDR3 region has the DNA TGTGCCAGCAGCTTGGCCCCAACTAGCGGGGGGGCGGTCGGGGAGCTGTTTTTT.

The chain has TRBV9 and TRBJ2-1; D is possibly TRBD2 (5 bases). The germline V and J ends were trimmed by 0 bases and 4 bases, with 8 bases remaining between them. Germline loops: CDR1 SGDLS, CDR2 YYNGEE. This CDR3 has 14 amino acids. As DNA, the CDR3 is TGTGCCAGCAGCGTAGGTGGGGAGTACAATGAGCAGTTCTTC. Translated, it gives CASSVGGEYNEQFF.

The rearrangement links TRBV5-1 to TRBJ2-3; 9 bases match TRBD2. The trim removed 6 bases at V and 5 bases at J, leaving 16 bases unmatched. CDR3 length equals 17 residues. Germline lookup yields CDR1 SGHRS and CDR2 YFSETQ. DNA of the CDR3: TGCGCCAGCATTGAGACGCGGGGGGGCCGGGGAGGAGATACGCAGTATTTT. Translation gives CASIETRGGRGGDTQYF.

This rearrangement joins TRBV6-5 to TRBJ2-1; D is possibly TRBD1 (5 bases). V lost 0 bases and J 3 bases, leaving 12 bases between the germline ends. Per the germline V gene, CDR1 is MNHEY and CDR2 is SVGAGI. The CDR3 runs to 16 residues. The CDR3 bases are TGTGCCAGCAGTTACTCACCAGGGTCCCGCTACAATGAGCAGTTCTTC. Encoded protein: CASSYSPGSRYNEQFF.

This sequence joins TRBV3-1 (or the pseudogene TRBV3-2) and TRBJ1-5, with D unresolved. Germline CDR1 and CDR2: LGHDT and YNNKEL (reference sequence). The CDR3 loop spans 12 amino acids. Trimming took off 0 bases at V and 6 bases at J, with 3 bases between the two ends. DNA for the CDR3: TGTGCCAGCAGCCAAGATGCTCAGCCCCAGCATTTT. This translates into CASSQDAQPQHF.

This chain links TRBV9 with TRBJ2-1; maybe TRBD2 (6 bases). V lost 0 bases, J lost 4 bases, and 11 bases lay in between. Germline V gives CDR1 SGDLS, CDR2 YYNGEE. CDR3 size: 15 residues. CDR3 bases: TGTGCCAGCAGCGTAGAGGGCGGGGTTTACAATGAGCAGTTCTTC. It specifies CASSVEGGVYNEQFF.

The J gene is TRBJ1-2, the V gene TRBV5-6, with a weak D call TRBD1 (6 bases). The germline gives CDR1 SGHDT, CDR2 YYEEEE. This CDR3 contains 15 residues. Trimming stripped 4 bases from V and 1 base from J, with 14 bases between. CDR3 nucleotides: TGTGCCAGCAGCCCCCGGGGGCAGAATAACTATGGCTACACCTTC. Translated, it gives CASSPRGQNNYGYTF.

The chain uses TRBV5-6 and TRBJ2-2; 9 bases agree with TRBD1. Germline CDR1 SGHDT, CDR2 YYEEEE. CDR3 length: 17 amino acids. Losses at the gene ends were 5 bases for V and 4 bases for J; bases not matched to a gene: 12. The CDR3 DNA sequence: TGTGCCAGCAGGCGGACAGGGGTTCCCTTTTCCACCGGGGAGCTGTTTTTT. Translation gives CASRRTGVPFSTGELFF.

The J gene is TRBJ1-2, the V gene TRBV6-5, with D uncertain. CDR3 length: 12 amino acids. Germline V gene lookup returns CDR1 MNHEY and CDR2 SVGAGI. Trimming cost V 9 bases and J 4 bases, with 12 bases left between them. Here the CDR3 reads CASFGPGYGYTF. CDR3 sequence (DNA): TGTGCCAGTTTCGGACCGGGCTATGGCTACACCTTC.

J is TRBJ2-7 and V is TRBV6-1; 8 positions match TRBD1. The ends lost 3 bases at V and 3 bases at J; junction bases unmatched: 16. Germline CDR1 reads MNHNS; CDR2 reads SASEGT. The CDR3 consists of 18 residues. DNA for the CDR3: TGTGCCAGCAGTGACGCCAGCCCTGGGACAGGAACGGACTACGAGCAGTACGTC. It codes for CASSDASPGTGTDYEQYV.

V usage is TRBV2 and J usage is TRBJ1-4; 8 bases match TRBD1. From germline, CDR1 is SNHLY and CDR2 FYNNEI. Trimming removed 6 bases from V and 8 bases from J; junction bases left unmatched: 8. This CDR3 has 14 amino acids. DNA of the CDR3: TGTGCCAGCAGCAAGCAGGGGGCGTTCGAAAAACTGTTTTTT. Translated: CASSKQGAFEKLFF.

This chain connects TRBV2 to TRBJ1-1; D uncertain. Looked up from germline, CDR1 is SNHLY and CDR2 is FYNNEI. Trimming cost V 1 base and J 5 bases, with 8 bases left between them. The CDR3 loop spans 13 amino acids. Written as DNA, the CDR3 is TGTGCCAGCAGTGAAGACAGCGGAACTGAAGCTTTCTTT. Protein sequence: CASSEDSGTEAFF.

A single count supports this clone. The genes are TRBV11-1 and TRBJ2-2; tentatively, D is TRBD2 (5 bases). Per the germline V gene, CDR1 is SGHAT and CDR2 is FQDESV (reference sequence). Trimming pared 2 bases from V and 2 bases from J, leaving 9 bases between. The length of the CDR3 is 15 residues. CDR3 DNA sequence: TGTGCCAGCAGCTTATTACTAGGAAACACCGGGGAGCTGTTTTTT. Protein: CASSLLLGNTGELFF.

This rearrangement joins TRBV27 to TRBJ2-1, with D possibly being TRBD2 (5 bases). With 10 bases removed from V and 9 bases from J, the gap between germline ends came to 19 bases. The length of the CDR3 is 13 residues. Germline loops: CDR1 MNHEY, CDR2 SMNVEV (reference sequence). CDR3 loop: CATRGSSYSEQFF. In DNA, the CDR3 is TGTGCCACCCGGGGAAGTAGCTATAGTGAGCAGTTCTTC.

CDR3 bases: TGTGCCAGCAGTCTGGAGGGTATGAGTGAAAAACTGTTTTTT. It translates to CASSLEGMSEKLFF. V gene TRBV6-6 combines with J gene TRBJ1-4, with unresolved D. The CDR3 length is 14 residues. The V end lost 5 bases, the J end lost 7 bases, and 14 bases lay between the germline ends. In germline, CDR1 is MNHNY, CDR2 SVGAGI (reference sequence).

V gene TRBV7-9 combines with J gene TRBJ2-7, with 9 positions matching TRBD2. Losses at the gene ends were 5 bases for V and 2 bases for J; bases not matched to a gene: 4. The CDR3 runs 14 residues. Germline CDR1 is SEHNR and CDR2 is FQNEAQ (reference sequence). The CDR3 spells CASSPGGRAYEQYF. In DNA form, the CDR3 reads TGTGCCAGCAGCCCTGGCGGGAGGGCCTACGAGCAGTACTTC.

J is TRBJ2-7 and V is TRBV7-9; 7 bases align to TRBD2. There are 14 residues in the CDR3. After removal of 3 bases from V and 7 bases from J, the junction contained 9 bases not matched to a gene. Germline values: CDR1 SEHNR, CDR2 FQNEAQ (reference sequence). The CDR3 coding sequence is TGTGCCAGCAGCTTTAGCGGGTCCAGAGGAGAGCAGTACTTC. This codes for CASSFSGSRGEQYF.

The chain joins TRBV18 to TRBJ1-3, with D possibly matching TRBD1 (5 bases). Deletions cut 2 bases from V and 2 bases from J, with 10 bases between. The CDR3 has 15 residues. The germline V gene has CDR1 KGHSH and CDR2 LQKENI. This CDR3 reads CASSPSQGTGNTIYF. CDR3 DNA sequence: TGTGCCAGCTCACCATCCCAGGGAACTGGAAACACCATATATTTT.

This clone was seen a single time. The chain links TRBV5-1 to TRBJ1-1; D unresolved. The CDR3 is 15 amino acids. V was cut by 1 base and J by 0 bases, with 10 bases left in between. The germline V gene has CDR1 SGHRS and CDR2 YFSETQ. CDR3 bases: TGCGCCAGCAGCTTGTCCGGGTCTATGAACACTGAAGCTTTCTTT. Translation: CASSLSGSMNTEAFF. Full variable domain (outside the CDR3, taken from reference TRBV5-1 and TRBJ1-1): KAGVTQTPRYLIKTRGQQVTLSCSPISGHRSVSWYQQTPGQGLQFLFEYFSETQRNKGNFPGRFSGRQFSNSRSEMNVSTLELGDSALYLCASSLSGSMNTEAFFGQGTRLTVV.

This clone was seen only once. The chain combines TRBV4-3 with TRBJ2-7, with TRBD2 matching 9 bases. V lost 1 base, J lost 7 bases, and 8 bases stayed unmatched. The CDR3 runs to 15 residues. CDR1 is LGHNA, CDR2 YSLEER, per germline. CDR3 in amino acids: CASSQGIAGVGEQYF. In DNA, the CDR3 is TGCGCCAGCAGCCAAGGAATAGCGGGAGTGGGTGAGCAGTACTTC.

The chain carries TRBV15 and TRBJ2-1, with 9 bases that match TRBD1. The CDR3 totals 17 residues. Germline CDR1 and CDR2: LNHNV and YYDKDF (reference sequence). With 3 bases clipped from V and 9 bases from J, the junction kept 15 bases outside the gene matches. CDR3 loop: CATSSSTRDRVESEQFF. The CDR3, as DNA: TGTGCCACCAGCAGTTCAACCCGGGACAGGGTTGAGAGTGAGCAGTTCTTC.

In this sample, this clone turned up a few times. This chain links TRBV11-3 with TRBJ2-7; 7 nucleotides align to TRBD2. The germline gives CDR1 SGHNT, CDR2 YENEEA. The CDR3 loop spans 16 amino acids. The V gene end was trimmed by 1 base and the J gene end by 2 bases; junction bases not matched to a gene: 8. The CDR3 nucleotides are TGTGCCAGCAGCTTAGTTGGTTTAGCGGGCCCCTACGAGCAGTACTTC. Translation: CASSLVGLAGPYEQYF. Full variable domain (outside the CDR3, taken from reference TRBV11-3 and TRBJ2-7): EAGVVQSPRYKIIEKKQPVAFWCNPISGHNTLYWYLQNLGQGPELLIRYENEEAVDDSQLPKDRFSAERLKGVDSTLKIQPAELGDSAVYLCASSLVGLAGPYEQYFGPGTRLTVT.

The V gene is TRBV6-6, the J gene TRBJ1-5, with no clear D. This CDR3 has 15 amino acids. V dropped 7 bases and J dropped 0 bases, with 13 bases sitting between them. Germline V gene sequence: CDR1 MNHNY, CDR2 SVGAGI (reference sequence). This CDR3 reads CASNTRPNSNQPQHF. The CDR3 region has the DNA TGTGCCAGCAATACGAGACCGAATAGCAATCAGCCCCAGCATTTT.

The genes are TRBV19 and TRBJ2-2; a possible D gene is TRBD2 (7 bases). CDR3 length: 15 residues. V shed 11 bases and J shed 4 bases, with 20 bases lying between them. Germline CDR1 is LNHDA and CDR2 is SQIVND (reference sequence). The chain's CDR3 is CACLEGGPRTGELFF. The DNA of the CDR3 is TGTGCCTGCCTGGAGGGGGGGCCGCGCACCGGGGAGCTGTTTTTT.

This clone was observed once. V usage is TRBV28 and J usage is TRBJ2-2; D could derive from TRBD1 or TRBD2 (6 bases each). This CDR3 is built from 16 residues. Trimming cost V 6 bases and J 6 bases, with 20 bases left between them. From germline, CDR1 is MDHEN and CDR2 SYDVKM. The CDR3 sequence: CASSFGGTWDAGELFF. The CDR3 DNA sequence: TGTGCCAGCAGCTTCGGGGGCACCTGGGATGCCGGGGAGCTGTTTTTT.

The chain carries TRBV27 and TRBJ1-2, with D uncertain. V lost 5 bases, J lost 2 bases, and 15 bases lay in between. The germline CDR1 and CDR2 sequences are MNHEY and SMNVEV (reference sequence). This CDR3 has 15 amino acids. The CDR3: CASSPLGRMNYGYTF. The CDR3 coding sequence is TGTGCCAGCAGTCCCCTCGGACGCATGAACTATGGCTACACCTTC.

This clone was seen only once. The chain couples TRBV5-1 to TRBJ1-1; D gene uncertain. Germline CDR1 SGHRS, CDR2 YFSETQ. Trimming shortened V by 4 bases and J by 5 bases, and 15 bases separated the two germline ends. This CDR3 is 14 amino acids long. The CDR3 reads CASSASGLGTEAFF. CDR3 sequence (DNA): TGCGCCAGCAGCGCCTCGGGGTTGGGGACTGAAGCTTTCTTT.